The 28 T cell receptor beta chains below were found in one sample sequenced in a study of tumor-infiltrating lymphocytes in primary liver carcinoma. Total RNA (approximately 500 ng) served as template for TCR beta cDNA synthesis primed by a constant-region primer. Slightly modified ARM-PCR with three nested multiplex PCR rounds yielded TCR beta libraries. Use of TRBV1-TRBV30 forward primers with a C-beta reverse primer characterized the first two PCR rounds, which lasted around 9 cycles each. TCRdb reprocessed the multiplex PCR reads with MiXCR, giving one entry per CDR3 protein. The sample includes approximately 92,000 distinct CDR3 sequences, about three quarters of them seen just once. For each extraction, RNA and DNA were obtained together from approximately 20-30 mg of unsorted bulk tissue. The sample consisted of liver tumor tissue from sampling region 5. As to subset: tumor region T5, tumor centre. These receptors originate from a woman in her fifties or sixties with primary liver carcinoma and hepatitis B virus infection.

This clonotype showed up many times. This chain joins TRBV11-1 and TRBJ2-4; TRBD2 matches at 10 bases. The length of the CDR3 is 17 residues. Germline V gene lookup returns CDR1 SGHAT and CDR2 FQDESV (reference sequence). V was clipped by 4 bases and J by 3 bases; unmatched bases: 9. The CDR3 loop is CASSSRRTSGNKNIQYF. CDR3 nucleotides: TGTGCCAGCAGCTCGAGAAGGACTAGCGGTAACAAAAACATTCAGTACTTC.

On this clonotype itself: Relative to the germline gene, one junction end is altered; a read error may explain this. J is TRBJ2-1 and V is TRBV4-2; either TRBD1 or TRBD2 may supply D (6 bases each). Germline values: CDR1 LGHNA, CDR2 YNFKEQ. CDR3 length: 14 residues. The CDR3 is CASSRGDSYNELFF. In DNA form, the CDR3 reads TGTGCCAGCAGCAGGGGGGACTCCTACAATGAGCTGTTCTTC.

A note on this clonotype: A single base separates this from a much larger clone, so it may be a read error. The missing conserved phenylalanine or tryptophan at the end of this CDR3 makes a read error likely. V usage is TRBV7-8 and J usage is TRBJ1-2; TRBD1 might be the D (5 bases). Germline CDR1 reads SGHVS; CDR2 reads FQNEAQ. The V gene lost 0 bases and the J gene lost 8 bases, with 10 bases spanning the gap. The CDR3 has 13 amino acids. The CDR3 here is CASSLAGAAGYTI. CDR3 nucleotide sequence: TGTGCCAGCAGCTTAGCAGGGGCCGCCGGCTACACCATC.

As for this clonotype: A read error may account for a junction end that differs from germline. V gene TRBV12-3 or TRBV12-4 combines with J gene TRBJ2-5, with 8 nucleotides matching TRBD2. The CDR3 has 14 residues. The CDR3 DNA is TGTACCAGCAGTCCGTTTAGCGGGAAAGAAACCCAGTACTTC. This encodes CTSSPFSGKETQYF.

The rearrangement joins TRBV4-2 to TRBJ1-5; D perhaps matches TRBD1 (5 bases). V lost 5 bases to trimming and J lost 11 bases, with 22 bases between them. The CDR3 length is 15 residues. Germline V gene data show CDR1 as LGHNA and CDR2 as YNFKEQ. CDR3 nucleotides: TGTGCCAGCAGCACCATAGGGGCCGGGGGTCTGGCCCAGCATTTT. Its translation is CASSTIGAGGLAQHF.

As concerns this clonotype: Compared with germline, one end of the junction differs, possibly owing to a read error. The chain links TRBV29-1 to TRBJ2-7; D is unresolved. The CDR3 extends over 14 amino acids. Per the germline V gene, CDR1 is SQVTM and CDR2 is ANQGSEA. The CDR3 loop reads CGVQNRSSYYEQYF. As DNA, the CDR3 is TGCGGCGTCCAGAATAGGAGCAGTTATTACGAGCAGTACTTC.

As to this clonotype: Without the conserved terminal phenylalanine or tryptophan, this CDR3 likely stems from a read error. The chain combines TRBV11-2 with TRBJ2-1; 8 bases align to TRBD2. CDR1 and CDR2 from the germline V gene are SGHAT and FQNNGV. The length of the CDR3 is 15 residues. DNA of the CDR3: TGCGCCAGCAGCTTAGAGAGCGGGAGTGTTAGTGAGCAGTTCTTA. Its protein is CASSLESGSVSEQFL.

As regards this clonotype: In this CDR3 the conserved last residue, phenylalanine or tryptophan, is missing, so a read error is likely. The rearrangement links TRBV12-3 or TRBV12-4 to TRBJ2-3; 7 positions agree with TRBD1. There are 15 residues in the CDR3. CDR3 sequence: CASSIRQGSTDTQYY. The DNA of the CDR3 is TGTGCCAGCAGTATCCGACAGGGTAGCACAGACACGCAGTATTAT.

This chain connects TRBV5-1 to TRBJ2-5; 8 bases are a match to TRBD1. This CDR3 contains 12 residues. With 4 bases clipped from V and 13 bases from J, the junction kept 9 bases outside the gene matches. Germline-derived CDR1 and CDR2 are SGHRS and YFSETQ. The CDR3 protein is CASSVDRALRYF. The CDR3 nucleotides are TGCGCCAGCAGCGTGGACAGGGCCCTCAGGTACTTC.

This chain's CDR3 is CAWRFEGLSTDTQYF. The CDR3, as DNA: TGTGCCTGGAGATTCGAGGGATTATCCACAGATACGCAGTATTTT. The J gene is TRBJ2-3, the V gene TRBV30; tentative D call: TRBD2 (5 bases). The CDR3 extends over 15 amino acids. Trimming took 3 bases from V and 2 from J, leaving 15 bases between them. Germline CDR1 reads GTSNPN; CDR2 reads SVGIG (reference sequence).

A remark on this clonotype: Its ends do not fully match the called genes, so a read error is possible. CDR3 in DNA: TGTGCCAGCAGCTCCCAGATGAACATTGAAGCTTTCTTT. It codes for CASSSQMNIEAFF. The V call is TRBV7-3, the J call TRBJ1-1; D unresolved. Per the germline V gene, CDR1 is SGHTA and CDR2 is FQGTGA. CDR3 length: 13 residues.

V gene TRBV10-3 combines with J gene TRBJ1-1; D unresolved. Germline CDR1 reads ENHRY; CDR2 reads SYGVKD. The CDR3 sequence is 14 residues long. The V end was cut by 4 bases, the J end by 0 bases, with 9 bases between. CDR3 sequence: CAISATGLNTEAFF. The CDR3 nucleotides are TGTGCCATCAGTGCCACGGGCCTGAACACTGAAGCTTTCTTT.

Details on this clonotype: Germline and junction disagree at one end, which may indicate a read error. This chain connects TRBV7-8 to TRBJ1-1; no firm D call. Germline CDR1 reads SGHVS; CDR2 reads FQNEAQ. The CDR3 has 14 amino acids. CDR3 nucleotide sequence: TGTGCCAGTGGCTTACTGAGCAGGCATGGTGAAGCTTTCTTC. This gives the protein CASGLLSRHGEAFF.

The count of this clonotype is one. The chain uses TRBV6-5 and TRBJ2-5, with no clear D. The CDR3 has 13 amino acids. Germline V gives CDR1 MNHEY, CDR2 SVGAGI. CDR3 DNA sequence: TGTGCTGGCGGCACCGCGGTGGGGGAGACCCAGTACTTC. This sequence encodes CAGGTAVGETQYF.

In the case of this clonotype: A much bigger clone sits one base away, suggesting this may be a read error. The rearrangement links TRBV9 to TRBJ2-1; D is possibly TRBD2 (6 bases). Trimming took off 0 bases at V and 4 bases at J, with 17 bases between the two ends. Per germline, CDR1 SGDLS and CDR2 YYNGEE. The CDR3 is made up of 17 amino acids. The CDR3 DNA follows: TGTGCCAGCAGCGTAGGCGTTGGGACTGGGGGTTACAATGAGCAGTTCTTC. It yields the protein CASSVGVGTGGYNEQFF.

Regarding this clonotype: A read error may account for a junction end that differs from germline. The chain uses TRBV6-5 and TRBJ2-6; TRBD1 is a possible D gene (5 bases). The CDR3 consists of 15 residues. Germline V lookup: CDR1 MNHEY, CDR2 SVGAGI. CDR3 coding DNA: TGTGCCAGCAGTCAAACAACCCCTGGGGCCGACGTCCTGACTTTC. This codes for CASSQTTPGADVLTF.

On this clonotype: Because it lacks the conserved phenylalanine or tryptophan at the end, this CDR3 is likely a read error. The V and J genes are TRBV12-3 or TRBV12-4 and TRBJ2-2, with no clear D. The length of the CDR3 is 14 residues. The CDR3 sequence is CVSSFSTNTGELFS. The CDR3 nucleotides are TGTGTCAGCAGTTTCAGTACGAACACCGGGGAGCTGTTTTCT.

This clonotype occurred a few times. An end of the junction differs from the germline gene, which may be a read error. The chain combines TRBV6-5 with TRBJ1-1; D call uncertain. The CDR3 covers 12 residues. Germline loops: CDR1 MNHEY, CDR2 SVGAGI. The CDR3 DNA sequence: TGTGCCAACAGTCCCCTCGGAGGAGAAGCTTTCTTT. Protein sequence: CANSPLGGEAFF.

The J gene is TRBJ2-3, the V gene TRBV7-8; 7 positions match TRBD2. Trimming removed 2 bases from V and 8 bases from J; junction bases left unmatched: 10. The V gene's germline CDR1 is SGHVS and CDR2 FQNEAQ. The CDR3 length is 15 residues. CDR3 protein: CASSLMGGRSGTQYF. The CDR3, as DNA: TGTGCCAGCAGCTTAATGGGCGGGAGATCGGGTACGCAGTATTTT.

This clonotype occurred many times. V and J are TRBV28 and TRBJ1-6; unclear D gene. Germline V CDR1 and CDR2: MDHEN, SYDVKM. V shed 8 bases and J shed 7 bases, with 12 bases lying between them. The CDR3 extends over 13 amino acids. The DNA of the CDR3 is TGTGCCAGCTTCTCGGGAGTGAATTCACCCCTCCACTTT. It codes for CASFSGVNSPLHF.

The V gene is TRBV7-9, the J gene TRBJ1-2; 11 bases match TRBD1. Trimming took 5 bases from V and 6 from J; bases not matched to a gene: 5. This CDR3 spans 14 amino acids. Germline CDR1 reads SEHNR; CDR2 reads FQNEAQ (reference sequence). This CDR3 is CASSLGTGGDGYTF. CDR3 DNA sequence: TGTGCCAGCAGCCTCGGGACAGGGGGTGATGGCTACACCTTC.

Turning to this clonotype: One end of the junction fails to match germline, which may point to a read error. V usage is TRBV11-2 and J usage is TRBJ2-7; 11 bases are shared with TRBD2. Germline V CDR1 and CDR2: SGHAT, FQNNGV. This CDR3 has 13 amino acids. In DNA form, the CDR3 reads TGTGTCAGCTGTTTAACTAGCGGGAGCGAGCAGTACTTC. Translated, it gives CVSCLTSGSEQYF.

Points on this clonotype: This likely comes from a read error, as the CDR3 has no conserved phenylalanine or tryptophan at its end. The rearrangement links TRBV20-1 to TRBJ2-3; D uncertain. The CDR3 is made up of 10 amino acids. From germline, CDR1 is DFQATT and CDR2 SNEGSKA (reference sequence). The CDR3 DNA is TGCAGCACAGCTCGCGATACGCAGTATTTA. This encodes CSTARDTQYL.

Notes on this clonotype: One end of the junction varies from germline; a read error may be responsible. V usage is TRBV30 and J usage is TRBJ2-7; D gene uncertain. The CDR3 is made up of 14 amino acids. Germline V gene data show CDR1 as GTSNPN and CDR2 as SVGIG (reference sequence). CDR3 residues: CACENSMPSCEQYF. The CDR3 nucleotides are TGTGCCTGTGAAAACTCCATGCCCTCCTGCGAGCAGTACTTC.

Note on this clonotype: This sequence may be a read error, since a much larger clone differs from it by one base. The chain uses TRBV29-1 and TRBJ2-1; no firm D call. The germline V gene encodes CDR1 SQVTM and CDR2 ANQGSEA. This CDR3 is 15 amino acids long. In DNA form, the CDR3 reads TGCAGCGTTGAAGACTGGATTGTCATGGGGAATGAGCGGTTCTTC. Translation: CSVEDWIVMGNERFF.

Note on this clonotype: This may arise from a read error, as a much more abundant clone is one base away. The V and J genes are TRBV5-1 and TRBJ2-5, with 9 bases fitting TRBD2. This CDR3 has 18 residues. CDR1 and CDR2 (germline): SGHRS, YFSETQ. As DNA, the CDR3 is TGCGCCAGCAGATTGGGGCTAGCGGGAAGGGCGGTACAAGAGACCCAGTACTTC. Its protein is CASRLGLAGRAVQETQYF.

This clonotype was seen once. A read error is possible here, since a much larger clone lies one base away. CDR3 region: CASSFKREENEQFF. The DNA of the CDR3 is TGCGCCAGCAGCTTCAAGCGGGAGGAGAATGAGCAGTTCTTC. The chain has TRBV5-1 and TRBJ2-1; 9 nucleotides agree with TRBD2. V gave up 2 bases and J gave up 7 bases; unmatched junction bases: 4. CDR3 length: 14 residues. Germline CDR1 is SGHRS and CDR2 is YFSETQ. The entire variable domain, with the rest obtained from reference TRBV5-1 and TRBJ2-1, is as follows: KAGVTQTPRYLIKTRGQQVTLSCSPISGHRSVSWYQQTPGQGLQFLFEYFSETQRNKGNFPGRFSGRQFSNSRSEMNVSTLELGDSALYLCASSFKREENEQFFGPGTRLTVL.

The J gene is TRBJ2-7, the V gene TRBV12-3 or TRBV12-4; 9 nucleotides align to TRBD1. The CDR3 consists of 14 residues. V lost 5 bases and J lost 4; bases outside the gene matches: 6. The DNA for the CDR3 is TGTGCCAGCAGTACGGAGACAGGGGGGTACGAGCAGTACTTC. This sequence encodes CASSTETGGYEQYF.